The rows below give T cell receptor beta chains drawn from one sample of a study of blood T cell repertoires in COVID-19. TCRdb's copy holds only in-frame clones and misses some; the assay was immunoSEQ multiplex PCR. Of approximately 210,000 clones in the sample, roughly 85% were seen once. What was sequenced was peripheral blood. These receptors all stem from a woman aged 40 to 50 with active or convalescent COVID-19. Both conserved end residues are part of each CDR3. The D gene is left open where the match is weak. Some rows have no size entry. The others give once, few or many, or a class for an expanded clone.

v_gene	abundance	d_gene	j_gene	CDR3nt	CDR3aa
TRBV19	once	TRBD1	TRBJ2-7	TGTGCCAGTAGTCTTCGGACAGGGCTCGAGCAGTACTTC	CASSLRTGLEQYF
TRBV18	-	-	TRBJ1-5	TGTGCCAGCTCACCACGCGGGGGCGATCAGCCCCAGCATTTT	CASSPRGGDQPQHF
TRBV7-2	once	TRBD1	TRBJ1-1	TGTGCCAGCAGCCCCCGAGGGGGCCGAACTGAAGCTTTCTTT	CASSPRGGRTEAFF
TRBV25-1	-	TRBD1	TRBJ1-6	TGTGCCAGCAGTGAATATGGGACAGGGGTGTATAATTCACCCCTCCACTTT	CASSEYGTGVYNSPLHF
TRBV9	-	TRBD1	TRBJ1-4	TGTGCCAGCAGCCTCCGGACAGGGGGTAATGAAAAACTGTTTTTT	CASSLRTGGNEKLFF
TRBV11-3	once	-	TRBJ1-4	TGTGCCAGCAGCTTAGAGATGTACGGGGGAAAACTGTTTTTT	CASSLEMYGGKLFF
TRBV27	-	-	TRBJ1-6	TGTGCCAGCAGTTCCCCCAGAGGTCGTAATAATTCACCCCTCCACTTT	CASSSPRGRNNSPLHF
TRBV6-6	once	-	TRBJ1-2	TGTGCCAGCAGTTACTCCGGGGGTCCCCAACGGTATGGCTACACCTTC	CASSYSGGPQRYGYTF
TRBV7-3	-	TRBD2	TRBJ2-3	TGTGCCAGCAGTATAGCGGGGGGCGGCACAGATACGCAGTATTTT	CASSIAGGGTDTQYF
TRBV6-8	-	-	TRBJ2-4	TGTGCCAGCAGTTACCGTTTGCGGGAACCCACCAAAAACATTCAGTACTTC	CASSYRLREPTKNIQYF
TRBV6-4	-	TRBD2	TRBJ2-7	TGTGCCAGCAGCGGCGGGGGGGGCCCCTCCTACGAGCAGTACTTC	CASSGGGGPSYEQYF
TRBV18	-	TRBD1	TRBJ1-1	TGTGCCAGCTCACCATTTAGGGGCAGGGGGCGAGACACTGAAGCTTTCTTT	CASSPFRGRGRDTEAFF
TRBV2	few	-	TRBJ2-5	TGTGCCAGCAATTCCATCGGGGAGACCCAGTACTTC	CASNSIGETQYF
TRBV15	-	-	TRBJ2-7	TGTGCCACCAGCAGAGACCTCTCCCCAGCCTACGAGCAGTACTTC	CATSRDLSPAYEQYF
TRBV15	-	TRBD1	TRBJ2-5	TGTGCCACCACAGAGCCCGGCAGGGGGCTGACAAAGACCCAGTACTTC	CATTEPGRGLTKTQYF
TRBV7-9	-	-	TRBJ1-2	TGTGCCAGCAGCCCCCAGCCCACAGGGAACTATGGCTACACCTTC	CASSPQPTGNYGYTF
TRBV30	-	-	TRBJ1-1	TGTGCCTGGAGGGCAGGGAACACTGAAGCTTTCTTT	CAWRAGNTEAFF
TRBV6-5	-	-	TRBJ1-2	TGTGCCAGCAGTTCCCTGGGGAGGCTCGTGAGCGATGGCTACACCTTC	CASSSLGRLVSDGYTF
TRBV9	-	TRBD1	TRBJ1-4	TGTGCCAGCAGCTACACAGGGCGGCAGGGGGCTTCTAATGAAAAACTGTTTTTT	CASSYTGRQGASNEKLFF
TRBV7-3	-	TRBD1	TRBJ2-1	TGTGCCAGCAGCTGGACCCCGGGACAGGGAGAGGGTGAGCAGTTCTTC	CASSWTPGQGEGEQFF